This T cell receptor beta chain was captured by sequencing in a study of graft-versus-host responses after intestinal transplantation. Looking at the study overall: Transplantation in recipients was multivisceral, liver-intestinal, or isolated intestinal. All recipients got anti-thymocyte globulin induction, then tacrolimus and steroids for approximately 3 years.

This CDR3 spans 14 amino acids. V dropped 5 bases and J dropped 4; count of bases not matched to a gene: 6. From germline, CDR1 is MNHEY and CDR2 SMNVEV (reference sequence). Overall study findings and caveats: GvH clones were identified in recipient marrow, with some first appearing in ileum or blood. Within the allografts of patients who had graft-donor T cell macrochimerism, graft-versus-host to host-versus-graft clonal ratios were high.

The protocol was immunoSEQ multiplex PCR, while the TCRdb copy is restricted to in-frame clones and leaves out a portion. The profile shows about 25,000 clones, around 94% of them singletons. This clone has just a few counts. No antigen is known for it. This sequence was found in a human patient who received an intestinal transplant, so some T cells may come from the graft donor. The source was PBMCs, collected 30 days after intestinal transplant. The chain couples TRBV27 to TRBJ1-2; TRBD1 aligns across 8 bases. CDR3 DNA: TGTGCCAGCAGTACCTCAGGGGGCTTCTATGGCTACACCTTC. As protein: CASSTSGGFYGYTF.